The table lists the clone carrying this T cell receptor beta chain with a few counts. The target antigen is unknown. The data originate from a study of T cell responses to AZD1222 COVID-19 vaccine. Germline CDR1 is MGHRA and CDR2 is YSYEKL. This CDR3 is 11 amino acids long. V was pared by 0 bases and J by 9 bases, with 6 bases between. Findings and caveats of the study: Baseline antibody screening turned up just a handful of seropositive AZD1222 recipients. There were mostly white British donors and more females than males, and clonal diversity was possibly underestimated.

Repertoires were generated with immunoSEQ multiplex PCR, while TCRdb's copy carries only in-frame clones and drops some. The data hold 150,000 to 200,000 clones, with under 95% observed a single time. Sequenced here: peripheral blood, sampled 28 days after the second AZD1222 dose. This clonotype was sampled from an adult who received the AZD1222 COVID-19 vaccine. The genes are TRBV4-1 and TRBJ2-7, with no clear D. In nucleotides, the CDR3 is TGCGCCAGCAGCCAAGATAGGGTGCAGTACTTC. Its translation: CASSQDRVQYF.